The entry below describes one TCR beta chain. What it recognizes is unknown. The data originate from a study of human T cells and chemical hapten exposure. Study details: Patches with 0.01% DPC went on the upper back, and the tests were read at 6 days. Study results and limitations: Expanded TCRs formed significantly more large CDR3 similarity clusters than controls.

TCRdb fed the RACE reads into MiXCR, producing one record per CDR3 protein. The data show tens of thousands of distinct CDR3 sequences, roughly 10% seen once. Time point meaning: patch test 1, 2 weeks after DPC sensitization. The treatment was: therapeutic diphenylcyclopropenone sensitization with weekly scalp DPC. The sequencing used whole blood, collected in connection with sensitization to the hapten diphenylcyclopropenone (DPC). The source is a man aged 40-55 years with alopecia areata. Some clones in this sample may be carry-over from other donors' samples.

This CDR3 reads CAIRGEGSYEQYV. The CDR3 DNA follows: TGTGCCATCAGAGGGGAAGGGTCCTACGAGCAGTACGTC. The chain has TRBV10-3 and TRBJ2-7, with TRBD1 as a possible D gene (5 bases). CDR3 length: 13 amino acids. Germline loops: CDR1 ENHRY, CDR2 SYGVKD. Between the trimmed V and J ends, which lost 6 bases and 1 base, there was a span of 10 bases.